The table lists the clone carrying this T cell receptor (beta chain) with a count of one. Its antigen is as yet unknown. This sample is part of a study of radiotherapy plus CTLA-4 blockade in lung cancer. On the study more broadly: Disease control reached more than 30%, with objective responses in roughly 19%. Whole-study results and caveats: Blood TCR clones of tumor origin expanded after radiotherapy plus ipilimumab.

V shed 3 bases and J shed 8 bases, with 25 bases lying between them. Germline V gene data show CDR1 as MGHRA and CDR2 as YSYEKL. This CDR3 is 17 amino acids long. People whose metastatic non-small-cell lung cancer was chemo-refractory got focal radiation along with CTLA-4 blockade by ipilimumab. Some clones are missing from TCRdb's copy, which holds only in-frame ones; the method was immunoSEQ multiplex PCR. There are tens of thousands of clones in the sample; around 87% occur only once, and 40% to 45% lies in the top ten. This chain joins TRBV4-1 and TRBJ1-2; a possible D gene is TRBD1 (5 bases). The clonotype was recovered from a human donor with non-small cell lung cancer that progressed on radiotherapy plus ipilimumab. The input for sequencing was peripheral blood, taken from a patient treated with radiotherapy plus ipilimumab. CDR3 bases: TGCGCCAGCAGCCAGTCCCGAGGGGACCTACCCAGTTCGGGCTACACCTTC. It is translated as CASSQSRGDLPSSGYTF.